Listed here is a single T cell receptor beta chain. The data belong to a study of T cell responses to AZD1222 COVID-19 vaccine. Sequencing was performed with immunoSEQ multiplex PCR; in TCRdb, only in-frame clones are kept and a portion is missing. The sample lists about 27,000 clones, about nine tenths occurring once. Germline V gives CDR1 LGHNT, CDR2 FRNRAP. CDR3 size: 16 residues. V was pared by 5 bases and J by 5 bases, with 18 bases between. V usage is TRBV12-5 and J usage is TRBJ2-2; D is possibly TRBD2 (5 bases). Sequencing used peripheral blood, obtained 28 days after the second AZD1222 dose. The receptor was isolated from an adult who received the AZD1222 COVID-19 vaccine. CDR3 protein: CASGPPGVGSTGELFF. The CDR3 bases are TGTGCTAGTGGTCCCCCAGGTGTGGGGAGTACCGGGGAGCTGTTTTTT.